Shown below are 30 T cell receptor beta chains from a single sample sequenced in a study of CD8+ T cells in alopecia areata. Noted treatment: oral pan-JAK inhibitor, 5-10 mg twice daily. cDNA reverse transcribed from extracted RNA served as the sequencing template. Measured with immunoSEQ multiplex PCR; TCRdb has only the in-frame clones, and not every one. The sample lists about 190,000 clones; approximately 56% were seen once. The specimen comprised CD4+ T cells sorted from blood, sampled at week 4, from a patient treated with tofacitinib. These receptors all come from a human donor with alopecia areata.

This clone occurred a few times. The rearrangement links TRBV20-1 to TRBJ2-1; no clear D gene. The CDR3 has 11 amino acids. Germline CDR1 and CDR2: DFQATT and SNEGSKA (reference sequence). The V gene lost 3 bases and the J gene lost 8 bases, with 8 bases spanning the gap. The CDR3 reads CSASGVDEQFF. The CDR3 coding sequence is TGCAGTGCTAGTGGAGTGGATGAGCAGTTCTTC.

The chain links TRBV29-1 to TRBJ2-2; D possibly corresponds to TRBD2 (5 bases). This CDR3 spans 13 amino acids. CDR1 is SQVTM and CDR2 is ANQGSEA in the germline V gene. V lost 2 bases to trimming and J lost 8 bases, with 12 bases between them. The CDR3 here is CSVERERAGELFF. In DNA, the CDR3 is TGCAGCGTTGAAAGGGAGAGGGCTGGGGAGCTGTTTTTT.

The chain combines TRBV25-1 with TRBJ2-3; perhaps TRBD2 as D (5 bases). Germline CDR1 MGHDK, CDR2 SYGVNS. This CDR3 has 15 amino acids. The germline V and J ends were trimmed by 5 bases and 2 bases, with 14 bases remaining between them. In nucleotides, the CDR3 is TGTGCCAGCAGTCAACACGGAGGCTCCACAGATACGCAGTATTTT. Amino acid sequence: CASSQHGGSTDTQYF.

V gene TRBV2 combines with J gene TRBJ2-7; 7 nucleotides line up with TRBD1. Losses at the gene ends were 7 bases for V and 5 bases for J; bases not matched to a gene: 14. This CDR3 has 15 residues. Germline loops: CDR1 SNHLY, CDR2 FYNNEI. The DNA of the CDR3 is TGTGCCAGCACCCGAAGTTGGACAGGTCCCAACGAGCAGTACTTC. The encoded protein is CASTRSWTGPNEQYF. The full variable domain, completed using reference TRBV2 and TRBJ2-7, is EPEVTQTPSHQVTQMGQEVILRCVPISNHLYFYWYRQILGQKVEFLVSFYNNEISEKSEIFDDQFSVERPDGSNFTLKIRSTKLEDSAMYFCASTRSWTGPNEQYFGPGTRLTVT.

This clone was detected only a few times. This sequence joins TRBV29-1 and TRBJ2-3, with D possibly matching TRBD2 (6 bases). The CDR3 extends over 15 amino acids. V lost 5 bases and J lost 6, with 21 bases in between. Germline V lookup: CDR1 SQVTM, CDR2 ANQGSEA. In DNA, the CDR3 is TGCAGCGTTCTACGGAGGGCCGATGTGTGGGATACGCAGTATTTT. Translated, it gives CSVLRRADVWDTQYF.

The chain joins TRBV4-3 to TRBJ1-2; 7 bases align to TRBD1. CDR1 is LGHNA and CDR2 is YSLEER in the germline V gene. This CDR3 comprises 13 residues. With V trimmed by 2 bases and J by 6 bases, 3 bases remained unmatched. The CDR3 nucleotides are TGCGCCAGCAGCCAAAGGGGGACAGATGGCTACACCTTC. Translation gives CASSQRGTDGYTF.

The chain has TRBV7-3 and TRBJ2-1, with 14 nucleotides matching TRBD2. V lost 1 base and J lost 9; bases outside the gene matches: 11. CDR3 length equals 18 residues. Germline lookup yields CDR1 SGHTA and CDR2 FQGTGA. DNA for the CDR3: TGTGCCAGCAGCTTAATGCGGGGACTAGCGGGAGTGGGGCTTGAGCAGTTCTTC. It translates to CASSLMRGLAGVGLEQFF.

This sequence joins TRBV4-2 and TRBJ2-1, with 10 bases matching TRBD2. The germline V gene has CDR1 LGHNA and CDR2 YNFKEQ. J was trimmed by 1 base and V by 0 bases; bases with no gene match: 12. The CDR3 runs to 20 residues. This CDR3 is CASSQDSGSSGRVSYNEQFF. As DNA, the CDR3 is TGTGCCAGCAGCCAAGATTCCGGCTCTAGCGGGAGAGTATCCTACAATGAGCAGTTCTTC.

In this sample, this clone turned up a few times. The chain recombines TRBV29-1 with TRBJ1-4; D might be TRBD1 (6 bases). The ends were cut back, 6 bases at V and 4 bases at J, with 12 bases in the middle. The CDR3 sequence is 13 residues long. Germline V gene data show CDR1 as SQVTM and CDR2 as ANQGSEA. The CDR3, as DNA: TGCAGCGTGAGACAGGATCTTAATGAAAAACTGTTTTTT. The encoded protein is CSVRQDLNEKLFF.

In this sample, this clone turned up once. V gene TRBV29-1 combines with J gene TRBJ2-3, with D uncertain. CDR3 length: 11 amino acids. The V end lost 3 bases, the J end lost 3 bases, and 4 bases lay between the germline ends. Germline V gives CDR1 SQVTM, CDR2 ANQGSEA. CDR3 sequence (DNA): TGCAGCGTTGAGCGGACAGATACGCAGTATTTT. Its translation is CSVERTDTQYF.

CDR3 nucleotides: TGTGCCTGGAGCCTTACAGGACGTGAAAAACTGTTTTTT. This translates into CAWSLTGREKLFF. J is TRBJ1-4 and V is TRBV30; D is possibly TRBD1 (5 bases). V lost 3 bases, J lost 7 bases, and 12 bases lay in between. Germline V gives CDR1 GTSNPN, CDR2 SVGIG (reference sequence). CDR3 length: 13 amino acids. The full variable domain, completed using reference TRBV30 and TRBJ1-4, is SQTIHQWPATLVQPVGSPLSLECTVEGTSNPNLYWYRQAAGRGLQLLFYSVGIGQISSEVPQNLSASRPQDRQFILSSKKLLLSDSGFYLCAWSLTGREKLFFGSGTQLSVL.

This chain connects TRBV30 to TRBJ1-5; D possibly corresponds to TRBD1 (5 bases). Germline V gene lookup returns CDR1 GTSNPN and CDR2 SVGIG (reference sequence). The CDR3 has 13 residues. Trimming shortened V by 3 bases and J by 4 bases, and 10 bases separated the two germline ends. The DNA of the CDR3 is TGTGCCTGGAGGAGAGCAGGGAATCAGCCCCAGCATTTT. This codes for CAWRRAGNQPQHF.

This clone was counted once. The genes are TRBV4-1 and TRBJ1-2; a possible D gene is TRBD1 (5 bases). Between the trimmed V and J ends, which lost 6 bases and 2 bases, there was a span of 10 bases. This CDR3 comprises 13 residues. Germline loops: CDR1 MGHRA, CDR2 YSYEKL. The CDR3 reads CASRRGDNYGYTF. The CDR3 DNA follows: TGCGCCAGCAGACGGGGGGACAACTATGGCTACACCTTC.

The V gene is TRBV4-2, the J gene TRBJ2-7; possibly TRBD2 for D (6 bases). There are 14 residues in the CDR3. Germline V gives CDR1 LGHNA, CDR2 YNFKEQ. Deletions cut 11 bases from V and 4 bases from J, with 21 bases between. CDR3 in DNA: TGTGCCCGTTACTTGACTAGACGGGCGTACGAGCAGTACTTC. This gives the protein CARYLTRRAYEQYF.

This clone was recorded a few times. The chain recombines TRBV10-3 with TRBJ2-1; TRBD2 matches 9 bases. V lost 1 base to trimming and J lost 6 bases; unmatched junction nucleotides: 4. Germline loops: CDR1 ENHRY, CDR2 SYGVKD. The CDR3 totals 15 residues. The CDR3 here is CAISELRTSVNEQFF. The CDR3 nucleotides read TGTGCCATCAGTGAGTTAAGGACTAGCGTCAATGAGCAGTTCTTC.

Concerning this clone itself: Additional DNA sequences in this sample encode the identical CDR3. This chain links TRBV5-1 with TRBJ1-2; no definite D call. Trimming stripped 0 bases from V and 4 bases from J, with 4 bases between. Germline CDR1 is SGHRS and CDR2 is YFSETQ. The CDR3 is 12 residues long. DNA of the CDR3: TGCGCCAGCAGCTTGGATTTCTATGGCTACACCTTC. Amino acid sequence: CASSLDFYGYTF.

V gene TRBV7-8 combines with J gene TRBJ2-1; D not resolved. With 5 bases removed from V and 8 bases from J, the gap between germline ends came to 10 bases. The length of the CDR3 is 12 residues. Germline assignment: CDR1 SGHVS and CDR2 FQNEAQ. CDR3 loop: CASSLRADEQFF. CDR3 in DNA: TGTGCCAGCAGCCTCCGGGCGGATGAGCAGTTCTTC.

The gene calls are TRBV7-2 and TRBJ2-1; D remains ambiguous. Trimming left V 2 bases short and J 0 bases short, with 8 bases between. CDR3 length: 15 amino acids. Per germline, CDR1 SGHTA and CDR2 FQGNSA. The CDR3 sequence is CASSLRRASYNEQFF. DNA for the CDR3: TGTGCCAGCAGCTTACGTAGGGCCTCCTACAATGAGCAGTTCTTC.

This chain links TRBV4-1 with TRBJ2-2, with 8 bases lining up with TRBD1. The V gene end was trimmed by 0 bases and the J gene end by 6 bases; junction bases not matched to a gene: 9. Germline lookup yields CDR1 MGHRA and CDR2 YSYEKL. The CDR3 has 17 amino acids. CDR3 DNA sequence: TGCGCCAGCAGCCAAGAGAGAGGACAGGGAGGCGCCGGGGAGCTGTTTTTT. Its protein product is CASSQERGQGGAGELFF.

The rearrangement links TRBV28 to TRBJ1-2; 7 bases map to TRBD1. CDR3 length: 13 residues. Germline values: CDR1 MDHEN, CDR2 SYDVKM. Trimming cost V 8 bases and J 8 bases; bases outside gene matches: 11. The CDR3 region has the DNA TGTGCCAGCGGTCAACAGGGGATCGGGGGCTACACCTTC. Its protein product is CASGQQGIGGYTF.

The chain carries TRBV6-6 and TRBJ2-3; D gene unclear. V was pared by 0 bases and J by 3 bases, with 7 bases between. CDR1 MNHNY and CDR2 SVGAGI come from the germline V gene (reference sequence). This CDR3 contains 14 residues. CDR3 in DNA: TGTGCCAGCAGTTACTCGTCCCCGACAGATACGCAGTATTTT. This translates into CASSYSSPTDTQYF.

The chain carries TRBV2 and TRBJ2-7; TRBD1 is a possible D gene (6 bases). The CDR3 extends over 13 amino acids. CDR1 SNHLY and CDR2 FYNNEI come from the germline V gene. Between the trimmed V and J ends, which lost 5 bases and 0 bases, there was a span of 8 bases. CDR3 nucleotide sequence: TGTGCCAGCAGTCGGACAGTCTCCTACGAGCAGTACTTC. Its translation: CASSRTVSYEQYF.

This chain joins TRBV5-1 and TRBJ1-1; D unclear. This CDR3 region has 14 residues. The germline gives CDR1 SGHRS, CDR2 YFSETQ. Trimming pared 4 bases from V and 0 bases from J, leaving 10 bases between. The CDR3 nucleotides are TGCGCCAGCAGCCAAGACACGGTGAACACTGAAGCTTTCTTT. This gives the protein CASSQDTVNTEAFF.

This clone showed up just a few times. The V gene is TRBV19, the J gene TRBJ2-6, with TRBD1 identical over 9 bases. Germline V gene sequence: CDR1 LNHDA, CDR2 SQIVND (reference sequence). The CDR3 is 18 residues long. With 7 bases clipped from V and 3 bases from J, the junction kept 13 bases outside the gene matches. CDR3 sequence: CASTTRGTGIGGANVLTF. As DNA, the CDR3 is TGTGCCAGTACCACTCGTGGGACAGGGATCGGTGGGGCCAACGTCCTGACTTTC. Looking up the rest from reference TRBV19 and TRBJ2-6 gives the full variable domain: DGGITQSPKYLFRKEGQNVTLSCEQNLNHDAMYWYRQDPGQGLRLIYYSQIVNDFQKGDIAEGYSVSREKKESFPLTVTSAQKNPTAFYLCASTTRGTGIGGANVLTFGAGSRLTVL.

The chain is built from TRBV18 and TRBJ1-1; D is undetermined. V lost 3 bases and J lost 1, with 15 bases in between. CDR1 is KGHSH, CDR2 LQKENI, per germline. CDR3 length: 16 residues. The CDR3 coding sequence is TGTGCCAGCTCACCCTGGCGGGGTCCAGGGAACACTGAAGCTTTCTTT. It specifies CASSPWRGPGNTEAFF.

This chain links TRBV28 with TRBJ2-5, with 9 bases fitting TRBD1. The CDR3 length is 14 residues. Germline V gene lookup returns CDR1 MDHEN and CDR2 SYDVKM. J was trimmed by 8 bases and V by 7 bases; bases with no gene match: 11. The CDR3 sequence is CASTVGTGRTTQYF. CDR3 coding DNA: TGTGCCAGCACCGTGGGGACAGGGAGAACTACCCAGTACTTC.

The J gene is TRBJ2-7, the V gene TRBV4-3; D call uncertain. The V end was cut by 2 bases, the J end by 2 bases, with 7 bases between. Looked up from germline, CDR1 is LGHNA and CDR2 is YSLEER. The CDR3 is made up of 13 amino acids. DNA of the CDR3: TGCGCCAGCAGCCAATCACAGACCTACGAGCAGTACTTC. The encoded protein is CASSQSQTYEQYF.

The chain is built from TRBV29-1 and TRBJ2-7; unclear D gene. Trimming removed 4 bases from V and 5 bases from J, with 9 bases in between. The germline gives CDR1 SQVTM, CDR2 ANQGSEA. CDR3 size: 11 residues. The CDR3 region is CSVGEVHEQYF. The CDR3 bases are TGCAGCGTTGGTGAGGTCCACGAGCAGTACTTC.

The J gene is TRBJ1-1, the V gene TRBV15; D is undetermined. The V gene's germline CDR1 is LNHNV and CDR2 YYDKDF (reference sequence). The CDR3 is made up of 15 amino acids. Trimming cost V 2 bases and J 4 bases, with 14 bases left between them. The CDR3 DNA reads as TGTGCCACCAGCAGAAATGTCCTAGGGAGCACTGAAGCTTTCTTT. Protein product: CATSRNVLGSTEAFF.

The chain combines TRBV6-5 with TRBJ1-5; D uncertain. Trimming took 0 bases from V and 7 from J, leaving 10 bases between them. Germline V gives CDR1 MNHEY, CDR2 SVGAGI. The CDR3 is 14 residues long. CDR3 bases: TGTGCCAGCAGTTACTCGAGTGGGCTGCAGCCCCAGCATTTT. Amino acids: CASSYSSGLQPQHF.